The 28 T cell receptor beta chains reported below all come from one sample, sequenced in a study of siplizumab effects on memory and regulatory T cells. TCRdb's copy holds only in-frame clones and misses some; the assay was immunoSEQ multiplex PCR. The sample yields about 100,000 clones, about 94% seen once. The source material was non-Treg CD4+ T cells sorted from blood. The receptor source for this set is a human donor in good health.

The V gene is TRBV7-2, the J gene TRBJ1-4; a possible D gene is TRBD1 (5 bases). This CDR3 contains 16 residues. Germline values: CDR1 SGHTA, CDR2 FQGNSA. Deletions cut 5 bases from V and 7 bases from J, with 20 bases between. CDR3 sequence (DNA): TGTGCCAGCAGCCTAAATTTGGGGGGACTATCTGAAAAACTGTTTTTT. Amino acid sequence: CASSLNLGGLSEKLFF.

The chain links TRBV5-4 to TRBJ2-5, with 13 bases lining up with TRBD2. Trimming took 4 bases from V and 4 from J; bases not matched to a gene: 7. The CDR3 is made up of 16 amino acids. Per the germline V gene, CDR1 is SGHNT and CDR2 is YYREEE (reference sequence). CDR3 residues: CASSPGGLAGVETQYF. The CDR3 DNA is TGTGCCAGCAGCCCGGGCGGACTAGCGGGAGTAGAGACCCAGTACTTC.

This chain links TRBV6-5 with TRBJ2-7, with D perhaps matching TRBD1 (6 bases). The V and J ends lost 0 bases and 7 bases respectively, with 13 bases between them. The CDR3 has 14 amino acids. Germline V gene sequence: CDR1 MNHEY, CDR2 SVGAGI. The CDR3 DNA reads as TGTGCCAGCAGTTACTCGATGGGGGCTGGAGAGCAGTACTTC. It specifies CASSYSMGAGEQYF.

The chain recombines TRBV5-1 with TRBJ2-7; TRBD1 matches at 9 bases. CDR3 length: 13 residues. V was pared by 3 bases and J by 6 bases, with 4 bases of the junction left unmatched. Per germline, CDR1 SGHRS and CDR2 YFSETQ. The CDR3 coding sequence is TGCGCCAGCAGCTGGACAGGGGTCAGCGAGCAGTACTTC. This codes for CASSWTGVSEQYF.

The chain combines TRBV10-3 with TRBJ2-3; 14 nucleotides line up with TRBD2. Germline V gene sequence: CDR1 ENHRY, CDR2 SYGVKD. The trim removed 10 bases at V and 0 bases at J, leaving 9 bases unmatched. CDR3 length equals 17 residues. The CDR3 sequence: CASGLAGGLISTDTQYF. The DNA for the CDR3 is TGTGCCAGTGGACTAGCGGGAGGTTTAATAAGCACAGATACGCAGTATTTT.

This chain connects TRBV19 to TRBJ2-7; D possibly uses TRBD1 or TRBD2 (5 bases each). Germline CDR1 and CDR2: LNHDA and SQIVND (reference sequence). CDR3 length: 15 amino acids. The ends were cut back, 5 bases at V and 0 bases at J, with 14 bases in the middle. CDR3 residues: CASSHPGRASYEQYF. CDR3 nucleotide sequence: TGTGCCAGTAGTCACCCGGGACGCGCCTCCTACGAGCAGTACTTC.

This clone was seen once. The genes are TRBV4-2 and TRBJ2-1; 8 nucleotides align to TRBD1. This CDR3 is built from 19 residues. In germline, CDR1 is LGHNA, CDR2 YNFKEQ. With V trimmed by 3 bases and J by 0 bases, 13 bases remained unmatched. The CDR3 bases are TGTGCCAGCAGCCAGGAACCTGGACAGGGTTCGGGCTCCTACAATGAGCAGTTCTTC. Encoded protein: CASSQEPGQGSGSYNEQFF.

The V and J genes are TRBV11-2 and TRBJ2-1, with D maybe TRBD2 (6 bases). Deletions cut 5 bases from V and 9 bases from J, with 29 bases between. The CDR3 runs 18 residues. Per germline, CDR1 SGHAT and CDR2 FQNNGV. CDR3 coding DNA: TGTGCCAGCAGCCTATCCCCTAAGGCGGGATCGGACCCACGTGAGCAGTTCTTC. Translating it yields CASSLSPKAGSDPREQFF.

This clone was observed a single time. The CDR3 bases are TGTGCCAGCACTAAGGGGTGGAACACTGAAGCTTTCTTT. Its translation: CASTKGWNTEAFF. The J gene is TRBJ1-1, the V gene TRBV6-5, with D perhaps matching TRBD1 (5 bases). Germline V lookup: CDR1 MNHEY, CDR2 SVGAGI. The length of the CDR3 is 13 residues. V was clipped by 7 bases and J by 1 base, with 10 bases between them.

CDR3 DNA sequence: TGTGCCAGCAGTTACTTGGCGGACCACTCCTACGAGCAGTACTTC. Protein sequence: CASSYLADHSYEQYF. The V and J genes are TRBV6-6 and TRBJ2-7, with D uncertain. CDR3 length: 15 residues. V was trimmed by 1 base and J by 0 bases, leaving 10 bases between them. CDR1 and CDR2 (germline): MNHNY, SVGAGI (reference sequence).

Here the CDR3 reads CASSETGTSGADTQYF. The CDR3 DNA sequence: TGCGCCAGCAGTGAGACAGGGACTAGCGGAGCAGATACGCAGTATTTT. This chain uses TRBV10-1 with TRBJ2-3, with 11 nucleotides matching TRBD2. Germline loops: CDR1 WNHNN, CDR2 SYGVQD (reference sequence). The trim removed 2 bases at V and 4 bases at J, leaving 5 bases unmatched. The CDR3 has 16 residues.

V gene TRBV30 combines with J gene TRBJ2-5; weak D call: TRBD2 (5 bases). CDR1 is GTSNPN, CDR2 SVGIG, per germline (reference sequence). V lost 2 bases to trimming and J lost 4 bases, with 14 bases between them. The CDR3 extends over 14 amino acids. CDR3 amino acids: CAWSYLGSGETQYF. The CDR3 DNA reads TGTGCCTGGAGTTATCTGGGGAGTGGAGAGACCCAGTACTTC.

The CDR3 is CASSFSSGSSDTQYF. The CDR3 DNA reads TGTGCCAGCAGCTTTTCTAGCGGGAGTAGCGATACGCAGTATTTT. V usage is TRBV2 and J usage is TRBJ2-3, with TRBD2 matching over 10 bases. There are 15 residues in the CDR3. V lost 6 bases, J lost 6 bases, and 9 bases stayed unmatched. CDR1 and CDR2 (germline): SNHLY, FYNNEI.

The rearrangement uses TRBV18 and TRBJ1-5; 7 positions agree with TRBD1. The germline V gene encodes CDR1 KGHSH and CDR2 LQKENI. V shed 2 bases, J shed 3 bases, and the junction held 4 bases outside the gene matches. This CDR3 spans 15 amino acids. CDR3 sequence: CASSPRQGNNQPQHF. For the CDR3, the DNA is TGTGCCAGCTCACCAAGACAGGGAAACAATCAGCCCCAGCATTTT.

The CDR3 bases are TGTGCCAGTAGCCTTAAAGACAGGGAATCCTACGAGCAGTACTTC. Translation gives CASSLKDRESYEQYF. The chain is built from TRBV19 and TRBJ2-7, with 7 bases fitting TRBD1. The V gene's germline CDR1 is LNHDA and CDR2 SQIVND (reference sequence). The CDR3 is made up of 15 amino acids. J was trimmed by 1 base and V by 6 bases; bases with no gene match: 9. Based on the CDR3 plus reference TRBV19 and TRBJ2-7, the full variable domain is DGGITQSPKYLFRKEGQNVTLSCEQNLNHDAMYWYRQDPGQGLRLIYYSQIVNDFQKGDIAEGYSVSREKKESFPLTVTSAQKNPTAFYLCASSLKDRESYEQYFGPGTRLTVT.

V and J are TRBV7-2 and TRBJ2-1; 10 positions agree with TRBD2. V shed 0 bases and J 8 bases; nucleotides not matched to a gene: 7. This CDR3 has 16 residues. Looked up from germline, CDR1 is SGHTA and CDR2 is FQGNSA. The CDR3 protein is CASSLAIKREGHEQFF. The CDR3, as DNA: TGTGCCAGCAGCTTAGCGATCAAGCGGGAGGGCCATGAGCAGTTCTTC.

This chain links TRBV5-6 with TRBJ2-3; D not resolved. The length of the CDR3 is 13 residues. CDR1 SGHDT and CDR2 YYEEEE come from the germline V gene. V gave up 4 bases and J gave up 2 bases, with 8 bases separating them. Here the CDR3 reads CASSRTDTDTQYF. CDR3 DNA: TGTGCCAGCAGCCGAACAGACACAGATACGCAGTATTTT.

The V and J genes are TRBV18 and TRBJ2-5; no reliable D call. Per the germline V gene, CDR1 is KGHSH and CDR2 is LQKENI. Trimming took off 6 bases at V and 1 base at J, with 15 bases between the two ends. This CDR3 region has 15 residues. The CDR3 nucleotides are TGTGCCAGCTCGACCGCCCGGGTTATCCAAGAGACCCAGTACTTC. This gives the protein CASSTARVIQETQYF.

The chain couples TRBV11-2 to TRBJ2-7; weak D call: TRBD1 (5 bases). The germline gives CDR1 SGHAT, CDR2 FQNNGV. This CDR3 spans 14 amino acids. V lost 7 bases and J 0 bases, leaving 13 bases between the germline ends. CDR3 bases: TGTGCCAGCACTCTCGTCACAGGCTCCTACGAGCAGTACTTC. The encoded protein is CASTLVTGSYEQYF.

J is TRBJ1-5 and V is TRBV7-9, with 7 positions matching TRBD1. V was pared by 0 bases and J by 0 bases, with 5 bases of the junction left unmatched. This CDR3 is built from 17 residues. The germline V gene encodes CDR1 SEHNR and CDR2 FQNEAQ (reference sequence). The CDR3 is CASSLARQGFSNQPQHF. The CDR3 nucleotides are TGTGCCAGCAGCTTAGCCCGACAGGGTTTTAGCAATCAGCCCCAGCATTTT.

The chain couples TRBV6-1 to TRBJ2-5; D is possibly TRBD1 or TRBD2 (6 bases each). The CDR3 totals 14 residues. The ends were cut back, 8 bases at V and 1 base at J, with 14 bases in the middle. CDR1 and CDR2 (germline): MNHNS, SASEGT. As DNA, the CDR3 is TGTGCCAGCGGAGGGGGGCGGGGCCAAGAGACCCAGTACTTC. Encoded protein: CASGGGRGQETQYF.

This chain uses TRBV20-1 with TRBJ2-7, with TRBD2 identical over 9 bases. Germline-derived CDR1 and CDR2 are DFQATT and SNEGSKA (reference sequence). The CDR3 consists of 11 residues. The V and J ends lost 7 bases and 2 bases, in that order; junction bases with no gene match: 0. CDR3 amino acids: CSVAGAYEQYF. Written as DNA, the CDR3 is TGCAGTGTAGCGGGAGCCTACGAGCAGTACTTC.

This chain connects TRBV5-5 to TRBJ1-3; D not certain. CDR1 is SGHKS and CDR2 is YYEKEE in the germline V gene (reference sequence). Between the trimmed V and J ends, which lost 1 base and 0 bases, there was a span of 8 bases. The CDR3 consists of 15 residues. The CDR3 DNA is TGTGCCAGCAGCTTGAGGTGGTTCTCTGGAAACACCATATATTTT. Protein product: CASSLRWFSGNTIYF.

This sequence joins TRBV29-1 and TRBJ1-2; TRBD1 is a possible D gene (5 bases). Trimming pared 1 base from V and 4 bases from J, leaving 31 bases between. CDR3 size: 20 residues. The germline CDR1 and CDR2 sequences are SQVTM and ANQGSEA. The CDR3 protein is CSVEAPNSRGRKELLYGYTF. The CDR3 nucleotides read TGCAGCGTTGAAGCTCCCAATTCCCGGGGACGGAAAGAACTCCTCTATGGCTACACCTTC.

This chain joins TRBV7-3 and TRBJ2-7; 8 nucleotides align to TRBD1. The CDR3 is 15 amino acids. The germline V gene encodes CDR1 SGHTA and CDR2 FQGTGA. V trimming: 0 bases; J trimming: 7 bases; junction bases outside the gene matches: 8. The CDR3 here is CASSLTLDRAGEQYF. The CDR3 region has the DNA TGTGCCAGCAGCTTAACGTTGGACAGGGCTGGAGAGCAGTACTTC.

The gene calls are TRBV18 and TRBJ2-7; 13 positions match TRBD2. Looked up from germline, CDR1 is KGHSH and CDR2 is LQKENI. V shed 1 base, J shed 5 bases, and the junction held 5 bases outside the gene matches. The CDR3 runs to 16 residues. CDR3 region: CASSPRTSGSVHEQYF. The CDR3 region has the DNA TGTGCCAGCTCACCACGGACTAGCGGGAGTGTACACGAGCAGTACTTC.

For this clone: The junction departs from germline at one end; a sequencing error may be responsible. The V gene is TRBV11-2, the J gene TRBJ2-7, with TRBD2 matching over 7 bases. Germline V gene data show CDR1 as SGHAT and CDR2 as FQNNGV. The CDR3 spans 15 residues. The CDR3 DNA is TGTGCCGGCAGCTTAGTCCGCGGGAGCTCCTACGAGCAGTACTTC. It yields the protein CAGSLVRGSSYEQYF.

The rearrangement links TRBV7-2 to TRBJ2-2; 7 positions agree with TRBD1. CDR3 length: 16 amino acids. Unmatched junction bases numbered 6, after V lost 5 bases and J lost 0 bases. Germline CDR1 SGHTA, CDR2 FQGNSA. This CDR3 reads CASSQRTGANTGELFF. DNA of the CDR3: TGTGCCAGCAGCCAACGGACAGGAGCGAACACCGGGGAGCTGTTTTTT.